This TCR beta chain is from a study of cytomegalovirus exposure and HLA in healthy donors. Overall study findings and caveats: Prediction of most subjects' HLA-A and HLA-B alleles by TCR beta sequences was reportedly accurate. One variant, a missense change in DCLRE1C, was linked in a later analysis to TCR beta V- and J-gene trimming.

There are a few counts of this clone. Its specificity is not known. This CDR3 is 13 amino acids long. V shed 1 base and J shed 6 bases, with 9 bases lying between them. Germline CDR1 is SQVTM and CDR2 is ANQGSEA. The primer mix had 60 Vbeta and 13 Jbeta primers. Clones were read by immunoSEQ multiplex PCR, and TCRdb kept only the in-frame ones, dropping some. The table includes around 160,000 clones, about three quarters detected once. Sequenced: PBMCs. The receptor was derived from a man aged 18 to 30 in good health and CMV-seropositive. The gene calls are TRBV29-1 and TRBJ2-2; D is perhaps TRBD2 (5 bases). The CDR3 spells CSVEAFGAGELFF. The CDR3 DNA reads as TGCAGCGTTGAAGCGTTCGGGGCCGGGGAGCTGTTTTTT.